The next 31 T cell receptor beta chains were all read from a single sample in a study of cytomegalovirus exposure and HLA in healthy donors. In the PCR, 60 Vbeta and 13 Jbeta primers were used. The assay was immunoSEQ multiplex PCR, and TCRdb's table has in-frame clones only and misses some. The repertoire consists of 150,000 to 200,000 clones, with 85% to 90% occurring once and the leading ten covering approximately 1.9%. What was sequenced was PBMCs. The receptors shown here come from a woman aged 18-29 years in good health and CMV-seronegative.

The chain couples TRBV6-1 to TRBJ1-3, with TRBD1 as a possible D gene (6 bases). The CDR3 length is 14 residues. Germline loops: CDR1 MNHNS, CDR2 SASEGT. V lost 6 bases and J 3 bases, leaving 12 bases between the germline ends. Written as DNA, the CDR3 is TGTGCCAGCAGCCTCACAGGGCTTGGAAACACCATATATTTT. Residues: CASSLTGLGNTIYF.

This clone is a singleton in its sample. This chain links TRBV14 with TRBJ2-7, with TRBD1 identical over 8 bases. The CDR3 is made up of 14 amino acids. Unmatched junction bases numbered 6, after V lost 5 bases and J lost 3 bases. CDR1 is SGHDN, CDR2 FVKESK, per germline. CDR3 in DNA: TGTGCCAGCAGCATAGGACAGGGCGGCTACGAGCAGTACTTC. It yields the protein CASSIGQGGYEQYF.

This clone was detected only once. This chain connects TRBV6-5 to TRBJ2-7, with 7 positions matching TRBD2. The CDR3 contains 15 residues. The germline CDR1 and CDR2 sequences are MNHEY and SVGAGI. Unmatched junction bases numbered 10, after V lost 6 bases and J lost 2 bases. CDR3 amino acids: CASSRLGGGAYEQYF. As DNA, the CDR3 is TGTGCCAGCAGCCGACTGGGGGGGGGAGCCTACGAGCAGTACTTC.

This chain uses TRBV10-3 with TRBJ1-2; no firm D call. V gave up 4 bases and J gave up 4 bases, with 13 bases separating them. CDR3 size: 14 residues. Germline values: CDR1 ENHRY, CDR2 SYGVKD. CDR3: CAISGTESRYGYTF. The CDR3 nucleotides are TGTGCCATCAGTGGCACTGAATCACGCTATGGCTACACCTTC.

V usage is TRBV9 and J usage is TRBJ2-3, with 8 nucleotides matching TRBD2. Germline V gene lookup returns CDR1 SGDLS and CDR2 YYNGEE. J gave up 5 bases and V 1 base, and 9 bases lay outside the gene matches. This CDR3 spans 16 amino acids. CDR3 amino acids: CASSVRSGSTGDTQYF. DNA for the CDR3: TGTGCCAGCAGCGTAAGGAGCGGGAGTACAGGAGATACGCAGTATTTT.

The CDR3 sequence: CASSDSSNQPQHF. For the CDR3, the DNA is TGTGCCAGCTCAGACAGTAGCAATCAGCCCCAGCATTTT. The chain has TRBV6-1 and TRBJ1-5; TRBD1 might be the D (5 bases). This CDR3 is 13 amino acids long. Germline V gene data show CDR1 as MNHNS and CDR2 as SASEGT. Trimming stripped 8 bases from V and 0 bases from J, with 8 bases between.

This sequence joins TRBV27 and TRBJ2-1, with TRBD2 matching 9 bases. This CDR3 is built from 14 residues. In germline, CDR1 is MNHEY, CDR2 SMNVEV (reference sequence). J lost 9 bases, V lost 4 bases, and 7 bases had no gene match. The CDR3, as DNA: TGTGCCAGCAGTTCGGTAGCGGGAGAAGTTGAGCAGTTCTTC. Translating it yields CASSSVAGEVEQFF.

The V call is TRBV27, the J call TRBJ2-7; TRBD2 agrees at 14 bases. CDR3 length equals 15 residues. Germline CDR1 is MNHEY and CDR2 is SMNVEV (reference sequence). V was pared by 5 bases and J by 5 bases, with 5 bases of the junction left unmatched. This CDR3 reads CASSRLAGGINEQYF. DNA for the CDR3: TGTGCCAGCAGTAGACTAGCGGGGGGGATCAACGAGCAGTACTTC.

The chain links TRBV5-1 to TRBJ2-5, with 7 bases identical to TRBD1. TRBJ2-7 explains the end of the DNA better; the J call may be wrong. This CDR3 contains 12 residues. In germline, CDR1 is SGHRS, CDR2 YFSETQ. The CDR3 sequence: CASSQRGLEQYF. The CDR3 bases are TGCGCCAGCAGCCAGAGGGGGCTCGAGCAGTACTTC.

The chain employs TRBV5-1 and TRBJ2-5; 7 bases are a match to TRBD2. With 0 bases clipped from V and 5 bases from J, the junction kept 4 bases outside the gene matches. The CDR3 totals 14 residues. The germline CDR1 and CDR2 sequences are SGHRS and YFSETQ. The CDR3 loop is CASSLAPSGETQYF. In DNA, the CDR3 is TGCGCCAGCAGCTTGGCCCCTAGCGGCGAGACCCAGTACTTC.

The chain employs TRBV19 and TRBJ2-7; TRBD1 matches 8 bases. This CDR3 is built from 14 residues. Losses at the gene ends were 8 bases for V and 0 bases for J; bases not matched to a gene: 6. Looked up from germline, CDR1 is LNHDA and CDR2 is SQIVND (reference sequence). The CDR3 coding sequence is TGTGCCAGTTCAAAAACAGGGGGCTCCTACGAGCAGTACTTC. Its translation: CASSKTGGSYEQYF.

Written as DNA, the CDR3 is TGTGCCAGCATCGGACCGGGAGGGCTCTCCTACGAGCAGTACTTC. Translating it yields CASIGPGGLSYEQYF. This chain links TRBV6-1 with TRBJ2-7; 8 nucleotides line up with TRBD2. Per the germline V gene, CDR1 is MNHNS and CDR2 is SASEGT. The CDR3 contains 15 residues. J gave up 0 bases and V 7 bases, and 8 bases lay outside the gene matches.

This clone occurred once. V is TRBV9 and J is TRBJ2-1; TRBD2 matches 11 bases. V was pared by 0 bases and J by 10 bases, with 6 bases of the junction left unmatched. Per the germline V gene, CDR1 is SGDLS and CDR2 is YYNGEE. There are 15 residues in the CDR3. The CDR3: CASSVVTSGMPEQFF. CDR3 nucleotide sequence: TGTGCCAGCAGCGTAGTGACTAGCGGGATGCCCGAGCAGTTCTTC.

The rearrangement joins TRBV7-6 to TRBJ2-5; 7 bases match TRBD1. The CDR3 has 15 residues. Germline CDR1 and CDR2: SGHVS and FNYEAQ. With V trimmed by 5 bases and J by 0 bases, 6 bases remained unmatched. The CDR3 region has the DNA TGTGCCAGCAGCACCCGACAGGGCCACCAAGAGACCCAGTACTTC. Protein sequence: CASSTRQGHQETQYF. The whole variable domain, filled in from reference TRBV7-6 and TRBJ2-5, reads GAGVSQSPRYKVTKRGQDVALRCDPISGHVSLYWYRQALGQGPEFLTYFNYEAQQDKSGLPNDRFSAERPEGSISTLTIQRTEQRDSAMYRCASSTRQGHQETQYFGPGTRLLVL.

The CDR3 sequence is CATSSIQEKLFF. The CDR3, as DNA: TGTGCCACCAGCAGCATACAAGAAAAACTGTTTTTT. The genes are TRBV15 and TRBJ1-4; unclear D gene. Trimming stripped 3 bases from V and 8 bases from J, with 7 bases between. This CDR3 has 12 residues. The germline gives CDR1 LNHNV, CDR2 YYDKDF (reference sequence).

The chain has TRBV27 and TRBJ2-5; maybe TRBD1 (5 bases). The V gene's germline CDR1 is MNHEY and CDR2 SMNVEV (reference sequence). The CDR3 consists of 13 residues. The V and J ends lost 3 bases and 3 bases respectively, with 8 bases between them. For the CDR3, the DNA is TGTGCCAGCAGTTTGATAGGGGAAGAGACCCAGTACTTC. It yields the protein CASSLIGEETQYF.

The chain employs TRBV21-1 and TRBJ2-7; TRBD2, the D gene given by the table, was not confirmed from the DNA. TRBV21-1 is deemed a pseudogene. This CDR3 region has 16 residues. The CDR3 sequence: CASGRGGEQGCHEQYF. CDR3 coding DNA: TGTGCCAGCGGCCGGGGCGGGGAGCAGGGCTGTCACGAGCAGTACTTC.

The V and J genes are TRBV7-9 and TRBJ2-5, with D perhaps matching TRBD2 (7 bases). V shed 5 bases and J shed 0 bases, with 13 bases lying between them. This CDR3 comprises 15 residues. Germline assignment: CDR1 SEHNR and CDR2 FQNEAQ (reference sequence). The CDR3 region has the DNA TGTGCCAGCAGCGGGGGGGCGACGTACCAAGAGACCCAGTACTTC. Encoded protein: CASSGGATYQETQYF.

The V gene is TRBV6-5, the J gene TRBJ2-7; 10 bases are shared with TRBD1. Trimming took 6 bases from V and 5 from J; bases not matched to a gene: 7. Germline lookup yields CDR1 MNHEY and CDR2 SVGAGI. The CDR3 covers 14 residues. The CDR3 spells CASRAGTGENEQYF. In DNA form, the CDR3 reads TGTGCCAGCAGGGCCGGGACAGGGGAAAACGAGCAGTACTTC.

The rearrangement joins TRBV30 to TRBJ1-2, with 10 bases that match TRBD1. The V gene's germline CDR1 is GTSNPN and CDR2 SVGIG (reference sequence). V lost 1 base and J lost 7; bases outside the gene matches: 6. The CDR3 length is 14 residues. CDR3 DNA: TGTGCCTGGAGTGGAGGGACAGGGGTTGCTGGCTACACCTTC. This sequence encodes CAWSGGTGVAGYTF. Full variable domain (rest looked up from reference TRBV30 and TRBJ1-2): SQTIHQWPATLVQPVGSPLSLECTVEGTSNPNLYWYRQAAGRGLQLLFYSVGIGQISSEVPQNLSASRPQDRQFILSSKKLLLSDSGFYLCAWSGGTGVAGYTFGSGTRLTVV.

The CDR3 protein is CASSSPGTGGKNEQFF. DNA of the CDR3: TGTGCCAGCAGCTCCCCCGGGACAGGGGGAAAGAATGAGCAGTTCTTC. V is TRBV11-2 and J is TRBJ2-1; 11 bases fit TRBD1. CDR3 length: 16 residues. Germline loops: CDR1 SGHAT, CDR2 FQNNGV. The V and J ends lost 4 bases and 7 bases, in that order; junction bases with no gene match: 9.

The rearrangement joins TRBV7-2 to TRBJ1-5, with D unresolved. Germline V gene sequence: CDR1 SGHTA, CDR2 FQGNSA. V gave up 5 bases and J gave up 0 bases, with 11 bases separating them. The CDR3 contains 15 residues. The CDR3 sequence is CASSPTLGSNQPQHF. The CDR3 coding sequence is TGTGCCAGCAGCCCGACCCTAGGTAGCAATCAGCCCCAGCATTTT.

The gene calls are TRBV9 and TRBJ1-3; D is perhaps TRBD1 (5 bases). The CDR3 consists of 17 residues. CDR1 and CDR2 (germline): SGDLS, YYNGEE. Trimming removed 0 bases from V and 2 bases from J, with 15 bases in between. The CDR3 bases are TGTGCCAGCAGCGTAGGCACCGGGGGACCTACTGGAAACACCATATATTTT. Translation gives CASSVGTGGPTGNTIYF. The variable domain in full, completed from reference TRBV9 and TRBJ1-3, reads DSGVTQTPKHLITATGQRVTLRCSPRSGDLSVYWYQQSLDQGLQFLIQYYNGEERAKGNILERFSAQQFPDLHSELNLSSLELGDSALYFCASSVGTGGPTGNTIYFGEGSWLTVV.

This chain joins TRBV7-2 and TRBJ2-1; 8 positions agree with TRBD2. Losses at the gene ends were 6 bases for V and 0 bases for J; bases not matched to a gene: 4. This CDR3 is built from 15 residues. The germline V gene encodes CDR1 SGHTA and CDR2 FQGNSA. The DNA for the CDR3 is TGTGCCAGCAGGTTAAGCGGGAGCTCCTACAATGAGCAGTTCTTC. Its translation is CASRLSGSSYNEQFF.

The chain is built from TRBV6-6 and TRBJ1-4; D is unresolved. The CDR3 runs 14 residues. Germline values: CDR1 MNHNY, CDR2 SVGAGI (reference sequence). V lost 6 bases and J 5 bases, leaving 13 bases between the germline ends. The CDR3 protein is CASSPPGANEKLFF. The CDR3 region has the DNA TGTGCCAGCAGCCCCCCCGGAGCGAATGAAAAACTGTTTTTT.

For the CDR3, the DNA is TGTGCCTGTACGACAGGACCCGGAATGAACACTGAAGCTTTCTTT. It is translated as CACTTGPGMNTEAFF. J is TRBJ1-1 and V is TRBV30; D possibly corresponds to TRBD1 (6 bases). Per germline, CDR1 GTSNPN and CDR2 SVGIG (reference sequence). CDR3 size: 15 residues. V dropped 6 bases and J dropped 0 bases, with 17 bases sitting between them.

Written as DNA, the CDR3 is TGTGCCTGGGGGCCGGGACAGGGTGTCTATGGCTACACCTTC. Protein: CAWGPGQGVYGYTF. This chain joins TRBV30 and TRBJ1-2, with TRBD1 matching 9 bases. J was trimmed by 4 bases and V by 5 bases; bases with no gene match: 8. The CDR3 has 14 amino acids. Germline assignment: CDR1 GTSNPN and CDR2 SVGIG (reference sequence).

The gene calls are TRBV9 and TRBJ2-2; D unresolved. Germline CDR1 SGDLS, CDR2 YYNGEE. V was trimmed by 0 bases and J by 8 bases, leaving 8 bases between them. This CDR3 comprises 13 residues. The CDR3 nucleotides are TGTGCCAGCAGCGTAGGGCCGTCTGGGGAGCTGTTTTTT. Translation: CASSVGPSGELFF.

On this clone: One junction end does not reproduce the germline sequence, and a read error may be involved. Other DNA sequences from this sample encode an identical CDR3 as well. This chain uses TRBV25-1 with TRBJ2-3; 8 bases map to TRBD2. The CDR3 sequence is 12 residues long. CDR1 is MGHDK, CDR2 SYGVNS, per germline. CDR3 in amino acids: CAIRAGADTQYF. CDR3 coding DNA: TGCGCCATCCGAGCGGGAGCAGATACGCAGTATTTT.

J is TRBJ1-1 and V is TRBV30; no firm D call. CDR3 length equals 11 residues. Per germline, CDR1 GTSNPN and CDR2 SVGIG (reference sequence). The V end lost 0 bases, the J end lost 11 bases, and 10 bases lay between the germline ends. The CDR3 region is CAWSVLGNAFF. CDR3 coding DNA: TGTGCCTGGAGTGTACTCGGGAATGCTTTCTTT.

The chain carries TRBV2 and TRBJ2-3; TRBD2 matches 8 bases. The CDR3 is made up of 15 amino acids. V shed 8 bases, J shed 3 bases, and the junction held 10 bases outside the gene matches. CDR1 and CDR2 from the germline V gene are SNHLY and FYNNEI. CDR3 sequence: CASQRERIETDTQYF. Written as DNA, the CDR3 is TGTGCCAGCCAGCGGGAGAGAATAGAAACAGATACGCAGTATTTT.